The following is a T cell receptor beta chain sequence with its context. The antigen it binds to is not known. No quality values exist for individual bases; no much larger clone is one base distant. The entry originates in a study of T cell responses to AZD1222 COVID-19 vaccine (dated by TCRdb to the early 2020s). About the investigation overall: AZD1222 recipients given second doses at about 4 weeks or at about 12 weeks were pooled, since spike-specific TCR depth and breadth were not found to differ between the two schedules. A total of 233 trial participants underwent TCR sequencing, of whom some 200 had received two doses of AZD1222 and 26 had received two doses of the MenACWY control vaccine. Enrollment into the trials was organized by age into subgroups of 18-55, 56-69 and 70-plus years, and those subgroups contained approximately 160, 26 and 62 TCR-sequenced participants, respectively.

The CDR3 regions of human TCRbeta chains were analyzed by immunosequencing. Processing in the source paper ran as follows. Repertoire TCRs were matched against a reference library of SARS-CoV-2-specific TCRs generated with the MIRA antigen-specificity platform. Breadth was defined as the fraction of unique TCRs that were SARS-CoV-2-associated, and depth was defined as the fraction of total T cells that were SARS-CoV-2-associated. Using the MIRA data, each spike-specific TCR was mapped to the spike region that the TCR reacts to and placed in a CD4 or CD8 class. Log10-transformed breadth and depth values were compared by one-way ANOVA with Sidak's multiple comparisons tests. Held by TCRdb, this immuneACCESS table contains in-frame sequences only and omits some clones. Under half of the omission traces to an unresolved V gene where checked; the cause of the rest is unknown. V and J calls plus clone size are reproduced from that table; the DNA served to infer D and trimming. Here the sample has roughly 100,000 clones; around 76% occur a single time. The top ten constitute approximately 5.1% of the sample.

Beyond this particular receptor, the publication reports: Vaccine-associated CD4 TCRs spanned the whole spike protein, with dominant responses in regions 160-218 and 743-854. After two AZD1222 doses, both the breadth and the depth of spike-specific TCRs were significantly higher than at day 0 and than in MenACWY recipients. Reportedly, close to half of the unique spike-specific TCRs recognized epitopes lying outside the regions that are mutated in the B.1.351 and B.1.1.7 variants. Because no samples from the day 14 peak response were available, repertoires could be characterized only after the peak T cell response. In the small 56-69-year group, the increase in depth fell short of significance, most likely because of low power. Only five to seven AZD1222 recipients were SARS-CoV-2 seropositive at baseline, limiting conclusions about previously exposed vaccinees. Most participants were white British and females outnumbered males, and the authors suggested that clonal diversity may have been underestimated.

In light of the paper, this sample's time point label describes: baseline before first vaccination. Samples from vaccinated people were obtained from the UK trials COV001 and COV002, which included a single-blind randomized controlled phase 2/3 trial of AZD1222 (ChAdOx1 nCoV-19) in healthy adults. For TCRbeta chain sequencing, PBMC samples from trial participants were taken at day 0 and at day 28 after the second dose. CDR1 WNHNN and CDR2 SYGVQD are derived from the germline V gene (reference sequence). V is cut by 3 bases and J by 5 bases, and the space between the germline ends is 9 bases. The CDR3 sequence holds 13 residues, the cysteine and phenylalanine included. Only the CDR3 portion is preserved as DNA: 39 bases, with reading frame beginning at the first base.

The sequence is built from TRBV10-1 and TRBJ2-3; the D gene remains uncertain. The receptor's source is an adult in good health. The specimen comprised peripheral blood, sampled on day 0 of AZD1222 vaccination. The bases are TGCGCCAGCAGTGACCCCGCAAGAGATACGCAGTATTTT. It translates as CASSDPARDTQYF.